This T cell receptor beta chain was captured by sequencing in a study of T cells in Graves' hyperthyroidism and ophthalmopathy. Ophthalmopathy patients showed a Clinical Activity Score of at least 3, NOSPECS grade of at least 4 and duration under 3 months. Lactation, pregnancy, other autoimmune disease or uncontrolled infection excluded patients. Orbital computed tomography, thyroid ultrasound, serum thyroxine and TRAb, and clinical symptoms together informed the diagnoses. Regions amplified from RNA transcripts were the TCR beta CDR3 regions. The TCR CDR3 was amplified in a first-round RT-PCR using the HTBI primer set. TCRdb independently ran MiXCR on the multiplex PCR reads; one entry per CDR3 protein. The data hold some 490,000 distinct CDR3 sequences, with under 25% observed a single time. The CDR3 runs to 16 residues. From germline, CDR1 is SGHTA and CDR2 FQGNSA. V dropped 4 bases and J dropped 4 bases, with 17 bases sitting between them.

The specimen sequenced was blood. The V and J genes are TRBV7-2 and TRBJ2-1; D perhaps matches TRBD2 (6 bases). The receptor comes from a woman aged 65 to 85 with Graves' ophthalmopathy. The CDR3 region has the DNA TGTGCCAGCAGCTCGAGGACTCGCGGGGCTTACAATGAGCAGTTCTTC. Amino acid sequence: CASSSRTRGAYNEQFF.